Each of the 19 T cell receptor beta chains below was sequenced from the same sample in a study of a mutant IDH1 vaccine in newly diagnosed glioma. Profiled with immunoSEQ multiplex PCR; TCRdb holds only in-frame clones, not every one. Found here are about 40,000 clones, approximately 90% of them singletons; the top ten hold over 2.5%. Indicated time point: week 5, during vaccination. The content of each vaccine dose was 300 ug of mutant IDH1 20-mer peptide, and topical imiquimod accompanied it. No antigens are known for them. The specimen was PBMCs, collected from a glioma patient whose treatment included an IDH1 peptide vaccine. The origin of the receptors is a man aged 45 to 65 with glioma.

The chain combines TRBV7-2 with TRBJ2-3; D call uncertain. This CDR3 is 16 amino acids long. Trimming shortened V by 1 base and J by 2 bases, and 13 bases separated the two germline ends. CDR1 and CDR2 from the germline V gene are SGHTA and FQGNSA. In DNA form, the CDR3 reads TGTGCCAGCAGCTTAGGGGTTGGGTCTCTCACAGATACGCAGTATTTT. It encodes CASSLGVGSLTDTQYF.

DNA for the CDR3: TGTGCCAGCAGCTCTCTAGCGGGGAGCACAGATACGCAGTATTTT. This encodes CASSSLAGSTDTQYF. The chain is built from TRBV13 and TRBJ2-3; 9 bases map to TRBD2. The ends lost 4 bases at V and 0 bases at J; junction bases unmatched: 2. The germline gives CDR1 PRHDT, CDR2 FYEKMQ (reference sequence). The CDR3 is made up of 15 amino acids. Full variable domain (outside the CDR3, taken from reference TRBV13 and TRBJ2-3): AAGVIQSPRHLIKEKRETATLKCYPIPRHDTVYWYQQGPGQDPQFLISFYEKMQSDKGSIPDRFSAQQFSDYHSELNMSSLELGDSALYFCASSSLAGSTDTQYFGPGTRLTVL.

This chain joins TRBV28 and TRBJ1-1; 7 bases agree with TRBD1. V was clipped by 6 bases and J by 9 bases; unmatched bases: 7. Germline-derived CDR1 and CDR2 are MDHEN and SYDVKM. The CDR3 consists of 12 residues. In nucleotides, the CDR3 is TGTGCCAGCAGGCCAGACAGGGATCAAGCTTTCTTT. Its translation: CASRPDRDQAFF. Full variable domain (missing parts from reference TRBV28 and TRBJ1-1): DVKVTQSSRYLVKRTGEKVFLECVQDMDHENMFWYRQDPGLGLRLIYFSYDVKMKEKGDIPEGYSVSREKKERFSLILESASTNQTSMYLCASRPDRDQAFFGQGTRLTVV.

The chain uses TRBV5-1 and TRBJ2-3; the D call may be TRBD1 or TRBD2 (5 bases each). Looked up from germline, CDR1 is SGHRS and CDR2 is YFSETQ. The CDR3 runs to 17 residues. Trimming left V 1 base short and J 4 bases short, with 19 bases between. This CDR3 reads CASSLFRDQVWSDTQYF. CDR3 nucleotide sequence: TGCGCCAGCAGCTTGTTCCGGGACCAAGTTTGGTCAGATACGCAGTATTTT.

V is TRBV5-6 and J is TRBJ1-2; D is undetermined. Trimming took 0 bases from V and 8 from J, leaving 8 bases between them. This CDR3 has 12 amino acids. Germline V gene lookup returns CDR1 SGHDT and CDR2 YYEEEE. The CDR3 loop reads CASSLGFAGYTF. In DNA, the CDR3 is TGTGCCAGCAGCTTGGGGTTCGCGGGCTACACCTTC. Using reference TRBV5-6 and TRBJ1-2 for the parts outside the CDR3, the full variable domain is DAGVTQSPTHLIKTRGQQVTLRCSPKSGHDTVSWYQQALGQGPQFIFQYYEEEERQRGNFPDRFSGHQFPNYSSELNVNALLLGDSALYLCASSLGFAGYTFGSGTRLTVV.

This sequence joins TRBV27 and TRBJ2-6, with TRBD2 identical over 8 bases. V lost 2 bases and J lost 4; bases outside the gene matches: 7. The CDR3 covers 17 residues. Germline V gene data show CDR1 as MNHEY and CDR2 as SMNVEV (reference sequence). The CDR3 bases are TGTGCCAGCAGTTTAGCGGGAGGTTCAGCAGGGGCCAACGTCCTGACTTTC. This encodes CASSLAGGSAGANVLTF.

J is TRBJ2-6 and V is TRBV18, with D possibly TRBD1 on 5 matching bases. The CDR3 is 17 amino acids. Germline CDR1 KGHSH, CDR2 LQKENI. Trimming shortened V by 1 base and J by 0 bases, and 10 bases separated the two germline ends. CDR3 in DNA: TGTGCCAGCTCACCACTAGGGGCCACCTCTGGGGCCAACGTCCTGACTTTC. Encoded protein: CASSPLGATSGANVLTF.

This chain connects TRBV30 to TRBJ2-6; D is undetermined. The length of the CDR3 is 16 residues. V lost 1 base and J lost 2, with 12 bases in between. CDR1 is GTSNPN and CDR2 is SVGIG in the germline V gene (reference sequence). CDR3 in amino acids: CAWSGSMGTGANVLTF. CDR3 nucleotide sequence: TGTGCCTGGAGTGGATCAATGGGTACTGGGGCCAACGTCCTGACTTTC.

The chain carries TRBV7-9 and TRBJ1-3, with D uncertain. The V gene's germline CDR1 is SEHNR and CDR2 FQNEAQ (reference sequence). This CDR3 has 16 amino acids. Deletions cut 4 bases from V and 0 bases from J, with 13 bases between. The CDR3: CASSSPGSFSGNTIYF. CDR3 sequence (DNA): TGTGCCAGCAGCTCCCCCGGCTCCTTCTCTGGAAACACCATATATTTT.

The rearrangement uses TRBV7-9 and TRBJ1-4, with D possibly being TRBD1 (5 bases). The CDR3 totals 14 residues. Trimming stripped 5 bases from V and 8 bases from J, with 15 bases between. The germline V gene has CDR1 SEHNR and CDR2 FQNEAQ (reference sequence). The CDR3 sequence is CASSTFQGGEKLFF. The CDR3 nucleotides are TGTGCCAGCAGCACGTTTCAGGGTGGGGAAAAACTGTTTTTT.

The chain couples TRBV2 to TRBJ2-6; 10 bases are a match to TRBD2. The CDR3 length is 18 residues. After removal of 1 base from V and 0 bases from J, the junction contained 3 bases not matched to a gene. Germline values: CDR1 SNHLY, CDR2 FYNNEI. CDR3: CASSEEPSGSSGANVLTF. The CDR3 DNA is TGTGCCAGCAGTGAAGAGCCTAGCGGGAGCTCTGGGGCCAACGTCCTGACTTTC.

The chain recombines TRBV5-1 with TRBJ1-1; D is perhaps TRBD1 (5 bases). Germline V gives CDR1 SGHRS, CDR2 YFSETQ. The CDR3 is made up of 15 amino acids. V dropped 4 bases and J dropped 4 bases, with 17 bases sitting between them. CDR3 sequence reads: CASSQSRGLATEAFF. The DNA for the CDR3 is TGCGCCAGCAGCCAGAGCCGGGGCCTGGCCACTGAAGCTTTCTTT.

V gene TRBV4-1 combines with J gene TRBJ1-5; D might be TRBD1 (6 bases). The CDR3 totals 17 residues. CDR1 and CDR2 (germline): MGHRA, YSYEKL. V lost 1 base and J lost 3, with 16 bases in between. Here the CDR3 DNA reads TGCGCCAGCAGCCAAGGTAGACAGACAGGCATCAATCAGCCCCAGCATTTT. As protein: CASSQGRQTGINQPQHF.

The chain links TRBV27 to TRBJ2-2; 13 bases align to TRBD2. The germline V gene has CDR1 MNHEY and CDR2 SMNVEV (reference sequence). The CDR3 runs to 16 residues. Losses at the gene ends were 6 bases for V and 3 bases for J; bases not matched to a gene: 4. The CDR3 nucleotides read TGTGCCAGCAGACAGACTAGCGGGGGGTACACCGGGGAGCTGTTTTTT. Translation gives CASRQTSGGYTGELFF.

This clone has just one count. This rearrangement joins TRBV9 to TRBJ1-1, with 8 bases aligning to TRBD1. J gave up 5 bases and V 2 bases, and 2 bases lay outside the gene matches. The CDR3 is made up of 13 amino acids. Germline V CDR1 and CDR2: SGDLS, YYNGEE. The CDR3 sequence is CASSVRQGTEAFF. The CDR3 DNA reads as TGTGCCAGCAGCGTCAGACAGGGGACTGAAGCTTTCTTT.

This rearrangement joins TRBV27 to TRBJ1-6, with D possibly matching TRBD1 (5 bases). The CDR3 is made up of 15 amino acids. The V end lost 6 bases, the J end lost 9 bases, and 18 bases lay between the germline ends. Germline CDR1 reads MNHEY; CDR2 reads SMNVEV (reference sequence). In nucleotides, the CDR3 is TGTGCCAGCAGCTTTTTGAGGGACTTAAGTTCACCCCTCCACTTT. Amino acid sequence: CASSFLRDLSSPLHF.

This clone was observed a few times. CDR3 sequence: CASRSSNQPQHF. The CDR3, as DNA: TGTGCCAGTAGATCCAGTAATCAGCCCCAGCATTTT. The V gene is TRBV19, the J gene TRBJ1-5; D is unclear. Germline V gene lookup returns CDR1 LNHDA and CDR2 SQIVND (reference sequence). The CDR3 runs to 12 residues. With 6 bases removed from V and 4 bases from J, the gap between germline ends came to 7 bases.

CDR3 region: CASSQNSGSRTEAFF. Here the CDR3 DNA reads TGCGCCAGCAGCCAAAATTCAGGGAGTCGGACTGAAGCTTTCTTT. This rearrangement joins TRBV4-3 to TRBJ1-1, with D possibly being TRBD1 (5 bases). There are 15 residues in the CDR3. V lost 2 bases and J 5 bases, leaving 15 bases between the germline ends. Germline assignment: CDR1 LGHNA and CDR2 YSLEER.

This clone has a single count. The chain joins TRBV6-6 to TRBJ1-5; D not resolved. There are 14 residues in the CDR3. The germline V and J ends were trimmed by 2 bases and 4 bases, with 9 bases remaining between them. The V gene's germline CDR1 is MNHNY and CDR2 SVGAGI (reference sequence). DNA for the CDR3: TGTGCCAGCAGTTACAGGGCCGAAAATCAGCCCCAGCATTTT. Protein sequence: CASSYRAENQPQHF.